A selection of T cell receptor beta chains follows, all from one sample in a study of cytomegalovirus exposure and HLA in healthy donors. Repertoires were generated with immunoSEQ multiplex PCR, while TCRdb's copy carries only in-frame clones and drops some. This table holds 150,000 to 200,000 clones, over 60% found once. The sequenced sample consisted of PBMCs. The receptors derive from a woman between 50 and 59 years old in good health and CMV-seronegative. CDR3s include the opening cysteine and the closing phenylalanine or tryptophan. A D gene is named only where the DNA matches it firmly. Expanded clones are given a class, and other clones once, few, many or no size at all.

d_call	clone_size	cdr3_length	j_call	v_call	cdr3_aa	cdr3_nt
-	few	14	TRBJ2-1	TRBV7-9	CSSSLDLRRNEQFF	TGTTCCAGCAGCTTAGACCTACGCCGGAATGAGCAGTTCTTC
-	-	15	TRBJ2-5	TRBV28	CASSLEERRKETQYF	TGTGCCAGCAGTTTGGAGGAGCGGAGAAAAGAGACCCAGTACTTC
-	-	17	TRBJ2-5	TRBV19	CASSSPLARSGQETQYF	TGTGCCAGTAGTAGCCCCCTTGCCCGCTCGGGCCAAGAGACCCAGTACTTC
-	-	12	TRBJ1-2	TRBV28	CASREQDYGYTF	TGTGCCAGCAGGGAACAGGATTATGGCTACACCTTC
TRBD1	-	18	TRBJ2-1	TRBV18	CASSLTGGGTSSYNEQFF	TGTGCCAGCTCACTGACAGGGGGAGGCACCAGCTCCTACAATGAGCAGTTCTTC
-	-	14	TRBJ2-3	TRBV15	CATSRAGGTDTQYF	TGTGCCACCAGCAGAGCGGGGGGCACAGATACGCAGTATTTT
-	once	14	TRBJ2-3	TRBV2	CASSLYPRADTQYF	TGTGCCAGCAGTCTTTACCCGCGTGCAGATACGCAGTATTTT
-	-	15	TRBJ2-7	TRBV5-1	CASSLAVGGAYEQYF	TGCGCCAGCAGCTTGGCCGTCGGGGGAGCCTACGAGCAGTACTTC
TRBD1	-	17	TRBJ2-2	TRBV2	CASSPRQGVVGTGELFF	TGTGCCAGCAGTCCCCGACAGGGGGTCGTCGGTACCGGGGAGCTGTTTTTT
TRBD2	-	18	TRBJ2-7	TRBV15	CATSRDYRGTSVAYEQYF	TGTGCCACCAGCAGAGACTACAGGGGGACTAGCGTCGCCTACGAGCAGTACTTC
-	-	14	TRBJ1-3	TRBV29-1	CSVEDNSSGNTIYF	TGCAGCGTTGAAGATAACAGCTCTGGAAACACCATATATTTT
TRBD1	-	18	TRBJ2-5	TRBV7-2	CASSLVQIWDRGRKTQYF	TGTGCCAGCAGCTTAGTCCAAATCTGGGACAGGGGGCGGAAGACCCAGTACTTC
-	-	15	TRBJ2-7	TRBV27	CASSLSGSFPYEQYF	TGTGCCAGCAGTTTATCGGGCAGTTTCCCCTACGAGCAGTACTTC
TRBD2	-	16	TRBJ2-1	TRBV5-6	CASSLRTSGRNNEQFF	TGTGCCAGCAGCCTAAGGACTAGCGGGAGAAACAATGAGCAGTTCTTC
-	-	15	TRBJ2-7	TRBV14	CASSLAEALPYEQYF	TGTGCCAGCAGCCTGGCGGAGGCGCTTCCCTACGAGCAGTACTTC
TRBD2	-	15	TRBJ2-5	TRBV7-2	CASQGPSGGIETQYF	TGTGCCTCCCAAGGTCCTAGCGGGGGAATAGAGACCCAGTACTTC
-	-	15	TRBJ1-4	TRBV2	CASSEAQTTNEKLFF	TGTGCCAGCAGTGAAGCGCAGACAACTAATGAAAAACTGTTTTTT
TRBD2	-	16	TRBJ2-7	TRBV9	CASSVSGGARRYEQYF	TGTGCCAGCAGCGTATCCGGGGGGGCTAGGAGATACGAGCAGTACTTC
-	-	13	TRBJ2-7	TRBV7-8	CASSLGAGSEQYF	TGTGCCAGCAGCTTAGGGGCAGGGTCCGAGCAGTACTTC
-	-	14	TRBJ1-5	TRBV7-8	CASSLLVSNQPQHF	TGTGCCAGCAGCTTACTAGTCAGCAATCAGCCCCAGCATTTT
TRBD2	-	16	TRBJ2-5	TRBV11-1	CASSITSGIRSETQYF	TGTGCCAGCAGCATCACTAGCGGGATTAGGAGCGAGACCCAGTACTTC
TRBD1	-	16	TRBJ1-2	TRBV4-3	CASSQDGTGDFYGYTF	TGCGCCAGCAGCCAAGATGGAACAGGGGACTTCTATGGCTACACCTTC
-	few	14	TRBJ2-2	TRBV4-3	CASSTEGRTGELFF	TGCGCCAGCAGTACGGAGGGTAGAACCGGGGAGCTGTTTTTT
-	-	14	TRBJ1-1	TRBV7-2	CASSLVTGNTEAFF	TGTGCCAGCAGCTTAGTGACAGGGAACACTGAAGCTTTCTTT
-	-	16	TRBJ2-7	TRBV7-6	CASSPELRPSSYEQYF	TGTGCCAGCAGCCCGGAGTTGCGACCCAGCTCCTACGAGCAGTACTTC
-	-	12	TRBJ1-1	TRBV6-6	CASTLRGTEAFF	TGTGCCAGCACCTTGCGGGGGACTGAAGCTTTCTTT
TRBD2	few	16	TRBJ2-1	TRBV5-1	CASSTGLAGGYNEQFF	TGCGCCAGCAGCACGGGACTAGCGGGAGGTTACAATGAGCAGTTCTTC
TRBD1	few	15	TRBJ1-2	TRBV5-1	CASSLEGQSGSGYTF	TGCGCCAGCAGCTTGGAGGGACAGTCGGGATCTGGCTACACCTTC
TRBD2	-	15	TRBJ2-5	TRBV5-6	CASSRTSGRGETQYF	TGTGCCAGCAGCAGGACTAGCGGGAGGGGAGAGACCCAGTACTTC
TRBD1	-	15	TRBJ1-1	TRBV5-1	CASSPEQTGTGEAFF	TGCGCCAGCAGCCCCGAACAGACAGGGACCGGTGAAGCTTTCTTT
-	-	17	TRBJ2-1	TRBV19	CASTTFGGRSSYNEQFF	TGTGCCAGTACCACTTTTGGGGGCCGGAGCTCCTACAATGAGCAGTTCTTC
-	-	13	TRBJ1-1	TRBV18	CASSLDSSTEAFF	TGTGCCAGCTCACTAGACAGCAGCACTGAAGCTTTCTTT
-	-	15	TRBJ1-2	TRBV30	CAWSVHRQKGGGYTF	TGTGCCTGGAGTGTACACAGGCAGAAAGGGGGTGGCTACACCTTC
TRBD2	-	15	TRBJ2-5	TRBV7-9	CASSVFGGAGETQYF	TGTGCCAGCAGCGTATTCGGGGGGGCCGGGGAGACCCAGTACTTC
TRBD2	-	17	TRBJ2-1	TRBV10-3	CAISEPTSGSIYNEQFF	TGTGCCATCAGTGAGCCGACTAGCGGGAGTATCTACAATGAGCAGTTCTTC
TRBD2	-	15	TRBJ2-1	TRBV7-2	CASSLRGGAGNEQFF	TGTGCCAGCAGCTTACGGGGGGGGGCGGGAAATGAGCAGTTCTTC
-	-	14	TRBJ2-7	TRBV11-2	CASSLTGLVYEQYF	TGTGCCAGCAGCCTTACGGGACTTGTATACGAGCAGTACTTC
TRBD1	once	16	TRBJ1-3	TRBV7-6	CASSPVDRGLGNTIYF	TGTGCCAGCAGCCCCGTAGACAGGGGGCTAGGAAACACCATATATTTT
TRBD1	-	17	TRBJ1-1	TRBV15	CATSRGPATGEPTEAFF	TGTGCCACCAGCAGAGGGCCCGCGACAGGGGAGCCCACTGAAGCTTTCTTT
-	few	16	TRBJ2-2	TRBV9	CASSVSPAAVPGELFF	TGTGCCAGCAGCGTAAGCCCAGCGGCCGTACCCGGGGAGCTGTTTTTT
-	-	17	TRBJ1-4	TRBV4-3	CASSQGAPRVTNEKLFF	TGCGCCAGCAGCCAAGGAGCGCCGAGGGTTACTAATGAAAAACTGTTTTTT
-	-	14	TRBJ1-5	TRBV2	CASSEQGINQPQHF	TGTGCCAGCAGTGAACAGGGTATTAATCAGCCCCAGCATTTT
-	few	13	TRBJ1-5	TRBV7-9	CASSFYGNQPQHF	TGTGCCAGCAGCTTTTACGGGAATCAGCCCCAGCATTTT
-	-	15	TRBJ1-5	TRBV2	CASTRNAVSNQPQHF	TGTGCCAGCACCCGGAACGCGGTTAGCAATCAGCCCCAGCATTTT
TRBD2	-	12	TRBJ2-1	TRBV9	CASSLAGNEQFF	TGTGCCAGCAGCCTAGCGGGAAATGAGCAGTTCTTC
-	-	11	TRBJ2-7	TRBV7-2	CASSSPGEQYF	TGTGCCAGCAGCTCCCCCGGGGAGCAGTACTTC
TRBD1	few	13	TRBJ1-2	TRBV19	CASSDTGDYGYTF	TGTGCCAGTAGCGATACAGGGGACTATGGCTACACCTTC
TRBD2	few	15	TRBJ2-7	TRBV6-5	CASSYSWAGENEQYF	TGTGCCAGCAGTTACTCATGGGCGGGGGAAAACGAGCAGTACTTC
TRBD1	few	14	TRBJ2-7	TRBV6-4	CASSRDRETDEQYF	TGTGCCAGCAGCCGCGACAGGGAGACGGACGAGCAGTACTTC
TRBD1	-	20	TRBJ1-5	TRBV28	CASSLRVWGTGDNSNQPQHF	TGTGCCAGCAGTTTAAGAGTGTGGGGGACAGGAGATAATAGCAATCAGCCCCAGCATTTT
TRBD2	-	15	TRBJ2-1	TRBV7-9	CASSPGDSGRGEQFF	TGTGCCAGCAGCCCGGGGGATAGCGGGAGGGGGGAGCAGTTCTTC
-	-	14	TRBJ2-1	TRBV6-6	CARAPGPGPNEQFF	TGTGCCAGGGCCCCGGGCCCAGGGCCCAATGAGCAGTTCTTC
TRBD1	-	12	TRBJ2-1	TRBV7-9	CASSRQGNEQFF	TGTGCCAGCAGCCGACAGGGTAATGAGCAGTTCTTC
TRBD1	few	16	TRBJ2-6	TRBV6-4	CASSDSSGQGANVLTF	TGTGCCAGCAGTGACTCATCGGGACAGGGGGCCAACGTCCTGACTTTC
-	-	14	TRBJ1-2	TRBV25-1	CASSDPQGDYGYTF	TGTGCCAGCAGTGATCCTCAGGGCGACTATGGCTACACCTTC
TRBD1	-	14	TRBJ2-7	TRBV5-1	CASSPGQGRYEQYF	TGCGCCAGCAGCCCGGGACAGGGTAGGTACGAGCAGTACTTC
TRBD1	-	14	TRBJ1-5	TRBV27	CASRGQGGNQPQHF	TGTGCCAGCAGAGGACAGGGGGGCAATCAGCCCCAGCATTTT
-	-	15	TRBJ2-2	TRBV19	CASSIEWRRNGELFF	TGTGCCAGTAGTATAGAATGGCGGCGGAACGGGGAGCTGTTTTTT
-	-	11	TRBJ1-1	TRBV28	CASSLAGRAFF	TGTGCCAGCAGTTTGGCGGGGCGGGCTTTCTTT